The sequence of this T cell receptor beta chain was determined in a study of T cell changes during pregnancy in multiple sclerosis. There are 14 residues in the CDR3. The germline CDR1 and CDR2 sequences are MNHNY and SVGAGI (reference sequence). Trimming took off 2 bases at V and 5 bases at J, with 12 bases between the two ends. Profiled with immunoSEQ multiplex PCR; TCRdb holds only in-frame clones, not every one. The sample records about 39,000 clones, about nine tenths being singletons. The receptor comes from a female donor in good health, enrolled as a control in a pregnancy study. The V gene is TRBV6-6, the J gene TRBJ1-1; TRBD1 might be the D (5 bases). The sample in question was CD4+ T cells from peripheral blood mononuclear cells, obtained in the first trimester of pregnancy. As DNA, the CDR3 is TGTGCCAGCAGTTACGAAGGGGTAAATACTGAAGCTTTCTTT. Translation: CASSYEGVNTEAFF.